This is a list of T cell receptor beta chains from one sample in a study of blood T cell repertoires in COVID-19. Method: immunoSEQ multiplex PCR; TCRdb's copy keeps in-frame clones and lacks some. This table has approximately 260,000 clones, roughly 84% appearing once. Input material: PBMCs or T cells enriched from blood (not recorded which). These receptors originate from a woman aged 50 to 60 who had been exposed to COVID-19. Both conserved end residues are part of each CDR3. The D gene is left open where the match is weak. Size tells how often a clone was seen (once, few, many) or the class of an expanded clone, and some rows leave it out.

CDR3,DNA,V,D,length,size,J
CASSLLRSNEKLFF,TGTGCCAGCAGCCTCCTGAGATCTAATGAAAAACTGTTTTTT,TRBV6-5,-,14,-,TRBJ1-4
CASSHTEDGGSPLHF,TGTGCCAGCAGCCACACCGAGGACGGGGGATCACCCCTCCACTTT,TRBV7-7,-,15,-,TRBJ1-6
CASSAGANYGYTF,TGTGCCAGCAGTGCAGGTGCTAACTATGGCTACACCTTC,TRBV6-2/TRBV6-3,-,13,-,TRBJ1-2
CASSFAQAIGTAEAFF,TGTGCCAGCAGCTTCGCACAGGCTATAGGTACCGCTGAAGCTTTCTTT,TRBV7-9,-,16,-,TRBJ1-1
CASSIDRRVGGYTF,TGTGCCAGTAGTATAGATCGCAGGGTAGGTGGCTACACCTTC,TRBV19,-,14,-,TRBJ1-2
CASSPKSRGSYGYTF,TGTGCCAGCAGCCCAAAATCCAGGGGTAGCTATGGCTACACCTTC,TRBV11-2,-,15,few,TRBJ1-2
CASSLDRGREKLFF,TGTGCCAGCAGCTTGGACAGGGGGCGTGAAAAACTGTTTTTT,TRBV7-2,TRBD1,14,-,TRBJ1-4
CASSGDYNSPLHF,TGTGCCAGTTCGGGTGACTATAATTCACCCCTCCACTTT,TRBV27,-,13,-,TRBJ1-6
CASSLLETEETQYF,TGTGCCAGCAGCTTGCTGGAGACAGAAGAGACCCAGTACTTC,TRBV5-6,-,14,-,TRBJ2-5
CSVDWQGGGYTF,TGCAGCGTTGATTGGCAGGGTGGTGGCTACACCTTC,TRBV29-1,-,12,few,TRBJ1-2
CASSHPTVPRGYTF,TGTGCCAGCAGTCACCCGACGGTTCCTAGGGGCTACACCTTC,TRBV6-5,-,14,few,TRBJ1-2
CSVIYRGGEAFF,TGCAGCGTCATCTACAGGGGGGGTGAAGCTTTCTTT,TRBV29-1,TRBD1,12,-,TRBJ1-1
CSVGEGPNTEAFF,TGCAGCGTTGGGGAGGGGCCGAACACTGAAGCTTTCTTT,TRBV29-1,-,13,-,TRBJ1-1
CAWSRGTGGNTEAFF,TGTGCCTGGAGTCGGGGTACGGGGGGGAACACTGAAGCTTTCTTT,TRBV30,-,15,-,TRBJ1-1
CASSFGTSGYNEQFF,TGTGCCAGCAGTTTCGGGACTAGCGGCTACAATGAGCAGTTCTTC,TRBV6-5,TRBD2,15,-,TRBJ2-1
CASSQGGGLGNTIYF,TGCGCCAGCAGCCAAGGGGGGGGATTGGGAAACACCATATATTTT,TRBV4-3,-,15,-,TRBJ1-3
CATSDGGNQPQHF,TGTGCCACCAGTGACGGGGGCAATCAGCCCCAGCATTTT,TRBV24-1,-,13,-,TRBJ1-5
CASSLGGGNTIYF,TGTGCCAGCAGCTTGGGGGGGGGAAACACCATATATTTT,TRBV6-5,-,13,-,TRBJ1-3
CASSPAGAPYEQYF,TGTGCCAGCTCACCGGCGGGGGCCCCCTACGAGCAGTACTTC,TRBV18,-,14,once,TRBJ2-7
CSAPQTARAFF,TGCAGTGCCCCACAGACAGCTCGAGCTTTCTTT,TRBV20-1,-,11,-,TRBJ1-1
CASSVSGSQPQHF,TGCGCCAGCAGTGTTTCGGGTAGTCAGCCCCAGCATTTT,TRBV10-2,-,13,few,TRBJ1-5
CATSREGGIYEQYF,TGTGCCACCAGCAGAGAGGGGGGGATCTACGAGCAGTACTTC,TRBV15,TRBD2,14,once,TRBJ2-7
CASSLGGTGGNTIYF,TGTGCCAGCAGCCTCGGGGGGACAGGGGGCAACACCATATATTTT,TRBV5-4,TRBD1,15,-,TRBJ1-3
CASSAFGAGNYGYTF,TGTGCCAGCAGTGCCTTTGGGGCAGGGAACTATGGCTACACCTTC,TRBV2,-,15,-,TRBJ1-2
CASRARQGLRTEAFF,TGTGCCAGCAGGGCCCGACAGGGTTTGCGGACTGAAGCTTTCTTT,TRBV2,TRBD1,15,-,TRBJ1-1
CASRFPKQGANEKLFF,TGTGCCAGCAGGTTCCCAAAACAGGGGGCTAATGAAAAACTGTTTTTT,TRBV27,TRBD1,16,-,TRBJ1-4
CASRQDYYEQYF,TGCGCCAGCAGACAAGACTACTACGAGCAGTACTTC,TRBV10-1,-,12,-,TRBJ2-7
CASSQEGGRRTEAFF,TGCGCCAGCAGCCAAGAAGGAGGGAGGAGGACTGAAGCTTTCTTT,TRBV4-3,-,15,-,TRBJ1-1
CASSREGTDTQYF,TGCGCCAGCAGCAGGGAGGGCACAGATACGCAGTATTTT,TRBV5-1,-,13,-,TRBJ2-3
CASSSSGLLNEQYF,-,TRBV6-2/TRBV6-3,-,14,-,TRBJ2-7
CATSREGQGGTEAFF,TGTGCCACCAGCAGAGAGGGACAGGGTGGTACTGAAGCTTTCTTT,TRBV15,TRBD1,15,-,TRBJ1-1
CASSALSEQYF,TGTGCCAGCAGTGCCCTGAGCGAGCAGTACTTC,TRBV28,-,11,-,TRBJ2-7
CASSPEGRGQETQYF,TGTGCCAGCAGCCCCGAGGGGCGGGGCCAAGAGACCCAGTACTTC,TRBV11-2,-,15,-,TRBJ2-5
CASSSTGTSVDEQFF,TGTGCCAGCAGCTCCACAGGGACTAGCGTCGATGAGCAGTTCTTC,TRBV7-2,TRBD2,15,-,TRBJ2-1